Listed below are T cell receptor beta chains from one sample, sequenced in a study of cytomegalovirus exposure and HLA in healthy donors. Sequencing used immunoSEQ multiplex PCR; TCRdb keeps in-frame clones, though not all of them. The sample contains tens of thousands of clones, just under 95% of which appear only once. Sequencing was carried out using PBMCs. These TCRs come from a man younger than 35 in good health and CMV-seropositive. Each CDR3 is given with its conserved first and last residue. The D gene is left open where the match is weak. Clone size is shown for a subset of rows, as once, few, many or a class of expanded clone.

V,D,J,size,CDR3,DNA
TRBV27,NA,TRBJ2-2,NA,CASRSGVAGELFF,TGTGCCAGCCGGTCGGGAGTGGCCGGGGAGCTGTTTTTT
TRBV28,TRBD2,TRBJ2-4,NA,CASSTHSRGEVEDIQYF,TGTGCCAGCAGTACTCATAGTCGGGGGGAAGTGGAGGACATTCAGTACTTC
TRBV19,TRBD2,TRBJ2-1,NA,CASSIILAGNNEQFF,TGTGCCAGTAGTATAATACTAGCGGGGAACAATGAGCAGTTCTTC
TRBV5-6,NA,TRBJ2-6,NA,CASSFGHSGANVLTF,TGTGCCAGCAGCTTCGGACACTCAGGGGCCAACGTCCTGACTTTC
TRBV11-3,TRBD1,TRBJ1-1,NA,CASSSRGQGATEAFF,TGTGCCAGCAGCTCTAGAGGACAGGGGGCCACTGAAGCTTTCTTT
TRBV2,NA,TRBJ2-3,NA,CASTFRETIDTDTQYF,TGTGCCAGCACCTTCAGGGAAACCATTGACACAGATACGCAGTATTTT
TRBV9,TRBD2,TRBJ2-7,NA,CASSVGAGGPYEQYF,TGTGCCAGCAGCGTAGGCGCGGGAGGGCCCTACGAGCAGTACTTC
TRBV19,TRBD1,TRBJ1-1,NA,CASTWTGGLEAFF,TGTGCCAGTACCTGGACAGGGGGGCTTGAAGCTTTCTTT
TRBV9,TRBD1,TRBJ2-1,NA,CASSVAGQGGYNEQFF,TGTGCCAGCAGCGTAGCCGGACAGGGAGGATACAATGAGCAGTTCTTC
TRBV6-5,TRBD1,TRBJ2-5,NA,CASSSPGTEETQYF,TGTGCCAGCAGTTCCCCTGGGACAGAAGAGACCCAGTACTTC
TRBV6-5,TRBD1,TRBJ1-2,NA,CASSRWTGGDGYTF,TGTGCCAGCAGTCGGTGGACAGGGGGCGATGGCTACACCTTC
TRBV19,NA,TRBJ2-2,NA,CASSKGPGTGELFF,TGTGCCAGTAGTAAGGGGCCGGGCACCGGGGAGCTGTTTTTT
TRBV11-2,NA,TRBJ1-3,NA,CASSLAPQSSGNTIYF,TGTGCCAGCAGCTTAGCCCCCCAATCCTCTGGAAACACCATATATTTT
TRBV30,NA,TRBJ2-1,NA,CAWTRGTRSYNEQFF,TGTGCCTGGACCCGGGGGACTCGCTCCTACAATGAGCAGTTCTTC
TRBV4-1,NA,TRBJ1-1,once,CASSQGGSNTEAFF,TGCGCCAGCAGCCAGGGGGGTTCGAACACTGAAGCTTTCTTT
TRBV5-1,TRBD2,TRBJ2-7,NA,CASRSQGLAGYEQYF,TGCGCCAGCAGATCACAGGGACTAGCGGGGTACGAGCAGTACTTC
TRBV4-1,NA,TRBJ1-1,NA,CASSQDSGLLNTEAFF,TGCGCCAGCAGCCAAGATAGCGGACTACTGAACACTGAAGCTTTCTTT
TRBV5-3,NA,TRBJ2-3,NA,CARSLKGQCSTDTQYF,TGTGCCAGAAGCTTGAAGGGACAATGTAGCACAGATACGCAGTATTTT
TRBV18,TRBD1,TRBJ1-2,NA,CASSNWDRNYGYTF,TGTGCCAGCTCAAATTGGGACAGGAACTATGGCTACACCTTC
TRBV7-2,TRBD1,TRBJ1-4,NA,CASSGDRDGLIGEKLFF,TGTGCCAGCAGCGGCGACAGGGACGGCTTGATCGGAGAAAAACTGTTTTTT
TRBV7-2,TRBD2,TRBJ2-5,NA,CASSLAGGGETQYF,TGTGCCAGCAGCCTAGCGGGGGGAGGAGAGACCCAGTACTTC
TRBV28,NA,TRBJ1-1,NA,CASIRGRGPSAFF,TGTGCCAGCATCCGGGGCAGGGGCCCTTCCGCTTTCTTT
TRBV11-2,TRBD2,TRBJ2-1,NA,CASSTTSGSRNEQFF,TGTGCCAGCAGCACCACTAGCGGGAGCCGTAATGAGCAGTTCTTC
TRBV19,TRBD1,TRBJ1-1,NA,CASMTGESLNTEAFF,TGTGCCAGTATGACAGGGGAGTCCCTGAACACTGAAGCTTTCTTT
TRBV27,NA,TRBJ1-5,NA,CASSVGAGQPQHF,TGTGCCAGCTCGGTTGGGGCCGGTCAGCCCCAGCATTTT
TRBV7-2,TRBD2,TRBJ2-5,NA,CASSPGLERETQYF,TGTGCCAGCAGCCCGGGACTAGAGAGAGAGACCCAGTACTTC
TRBV11-2,NA,TRBJ2-7,NA,CASSLDRPPVSEQYF,TGTGCCAGCAGCTTAGATCGCCCTCCGGTGTCCGAGCAGTACTTC
TRBV7-6,NA,TRBJ2-7,NA,CASSERTESSYEQYF,TGTGCCAGCAGCGAAAGGACTGAGAGCTCCTACGAGCAGTACTTC
TRBV6-5,NA,TRBJ2-7,once,CASSFGRVYEQYF,TGTGCCAGCAGTTTCGGCAGGGTCTACGAGCAGTACTTC
TRBV2,NA,TRBJ2-7,NA,CASTRVRSSYEQYF,TGTGCCAGCACCCGAGTTCGTAGCTCCTACGAGCAGTACTTC
TRBV4-3,TRBD2,TRBJ2-3,NA,CASSQDAAGGSSTDTQYF,TGCGCCAGCAGCCAAGATGCAGCGGGAGGGTCTAGCACAGATACGCAGTATTTT
TRBV9,NA,TRBJ1-2,NA,CASSVDNPGYTF,TGTGCCAGCAGCGTAGACAACCCAGGCTACACCTTC
TRBV5-4,NA,TRBJ2-5,NA,CASSQGLITETQYF,TGTGCCAGCAGCCAGGGGCTAATCACGGAGACCCAGTACTTC
TRBV5-1,NA,TRBJ1-2,once,CASSQPGPGSYGYTF,TGCGCCAGCAGCCAACCTGGTCCGGGATCATATGGCTACACCTTC
TRBV27,TRBD1,TRBJ2-2,NA,CASSLRFPGQATRGTTGELFF,TGTGCCAGCAGCTTACGGTTCCCTGGACAGGCGACGAGAGGGACCACCGGGGAGCTGTTTTTT
TRBV6-6,NA,TRBJ2-6,NA,CASTRRVNSGANVLTF,TGTGCCAGCACCAGGCGGGTAAACTCTGGGGCCAACGTCCTGACTTTC
TRBV28,NA,TRBJ1-1,NA,CASSLPGGYTEAFF,TGTGCCAGCAGCCTACCGGGGGGCTACACTGAAGCTTTCTTT
TRBV7-2,NA,TRBJ1-6,NA,CASSLRRYSPLHF,TGTGCCAGCAGCTTAAGGCGGTATTCACCCCTCCACTTT
TRBV15,TRBD1,TRBJ1-2,NA,CATSKGQGVRYGYTF,TGTGCCACCAGCAAGGGACAGGGGGTTCGTTATGGCTACACCTTC
TRBV15,TRBD1,TRBJ1-4,few,CATSRDTTGAEKLFF,TGTGCCACCAGCAGAGATACGACAGGGGCCGAAAAACTGTTTTTT
TRBV11-2,TRBD2,TRBJ2-1,NA,CASSSSGTSGRNEQFF,TGTGCCAGCAGCTCCAGCGGGACTAGCGGGAGGAATGAGCAGTTCTTC
TRBV15,NA,TRBJ2-6,NA,CATSRVSEALSGANVLTF,TGTGCCACCAGCAGAGTGTCCGAGGCACTCTCTGGGGCCAACGTCCTGACTTTC
TRBV6-5,TRBD2,TRBJ2-5,NA,CASSYGRGETQYF,TGTGCCAGCAGTTACGGGAGGGGAGAGACCCAGTACTTC
TRBV6-6,TRBD1,TRBJ2-2,NA,CASSLDRGLNTGELFF,TGTGCCAGCAGTCTGGACAGGGGCTTGAACACCGGGGAGCTGTTTTTT
TRBV29-1,TRBD1,TRBJ1-1,once,CSVDMTGDNTEAFF,TGCAGCGTGGACATGACAGGGGACAACACTGAAGCTTTCTTT
TRBV27,TRBD2,TRBJ2-7,NA,CASSSPGTSGRYEQYF,TGTGCCAGCAGTTCCCCCGGGACTAGCGGGAGATACGAGCAGTACTTC
TRBV19,TRBD1,TRBJ1-2,NA,CASSMETGNYGYTF,TGTGCCAGTAGTATGGAGACAGGGAACTATGGCTACACCTTC
TRBV4-1,NA,TRBJ1-2,NA,CASSPYGQSDYGYTF,TGCGCCAGCAGCCCCTACGGACAGAGCGACTATGGCTACACCTTC
TRBV2,TRBD2,TRBJ2-7,NA,CASSEAGRARSYEQYF,TGTGCCAGCAGTGAAGCCGGGAGGGCAAGGTCCTACGAGCAGTACTTC